This TCR beta chain was obtained from a study of cytomegalovirus exposure and HLA in healthy donors. Study at large: Among the roughly 370 genotyped donors, approximately 80% were placed in the Caucasian-associated ancestry cluster.

PCR employed 60 Vbeta and 13 Jbeta primers. Libraries were prepared by immunoSEQ multiplex PCR; TCRdb keeps only in-frame clonotypes and omits some of them. The repertoire consists of some 160,000 clones, with more than 60% occurring once and the leading ten covering 6.5% to 9%. Those who donated were healthy bone marrow donors. The source material was PBMCs. The sequence was collected from a woman in her forties in good health and CMV-seropositive.

The CDR3 nucleotides are TGTGCCTGGCGCGCCGGGACAGGGGCCCTCTACGAGCAGTACTTC. It codes for CAWRAGTGALYEQYF. This chain connects TRBV30 to TRBJ2-7; 10 bases map to TRBD1. The germline V gene encodes CDR1 GTSNPN and CDR2 SVGIG (reference sequence). V was pared by 5 bases and J by 3 bases, with 10 bases of the junction left unmatched. The CDR3 extends over 15 amino acids.